The clone carrying this T cell receptor (beta chain) has only a few counts. What it recognizes is unknown. This sample is part of a study of early T cells in non-severe SARS-CoV-2 infection. In the study overall: Unpaired chains resulted from sequencing bulk RNA of unsorted whole blood. Findings and limits, study-wide: Anti-spike CD8 responses were favored by VDJdb matching, which missed private and CD4 specificities.

Each cDNA molecule carried a unique molecular identifier. One entry per CDR3 protein, called by TCRdb with MiXCR from the 5' RACE reads. The sample yields nearly 80,000 distinct CDR3 sequences, 13% seen once. After removal of 5 bases from V and 3 bases from J, the junction contained 4 bases not matched to a gene. The length of the CDR3 is 15 residues. This chain uses TRBV12-3 or TRBV12-4 with TRBJ1-5, with TRBD1 matching 10 bases. The TCR originated in an adult who was a healthcare worker with PCR-confirmed SARS-CoV-2 infection or an uninfected control (not recorded which). Sequenced input: whole blood. The CDR3 region is CASSPGTGANQPQHF. CDR3 nucleotide sequence: TGTGCCAGCAGTCCCGGGACAGGGGCCAATCAGCCCCAGCATTTT.